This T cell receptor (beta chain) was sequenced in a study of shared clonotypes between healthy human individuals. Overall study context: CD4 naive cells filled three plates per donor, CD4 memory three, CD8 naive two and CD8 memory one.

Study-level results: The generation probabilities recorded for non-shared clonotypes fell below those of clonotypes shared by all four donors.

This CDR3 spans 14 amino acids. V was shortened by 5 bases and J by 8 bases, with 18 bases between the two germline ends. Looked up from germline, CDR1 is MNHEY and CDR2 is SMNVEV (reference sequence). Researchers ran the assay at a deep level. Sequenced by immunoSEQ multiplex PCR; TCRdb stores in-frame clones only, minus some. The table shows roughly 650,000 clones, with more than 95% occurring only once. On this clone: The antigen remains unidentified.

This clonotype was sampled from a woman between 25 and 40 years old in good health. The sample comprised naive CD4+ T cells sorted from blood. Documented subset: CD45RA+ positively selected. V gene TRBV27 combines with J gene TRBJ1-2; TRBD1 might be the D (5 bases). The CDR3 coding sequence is TGTGCCAGCAGTCCGCGACCGGGGGAGGAGGGCTACACCTTC. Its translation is CASSPRPGEEGYTF.